This record covers a single T cell receptor (beta chain). The table came from immunoSEQ multiplex PCR; TCRdb's copy has only in-frame clones and leaves some out. Counted here are about 80,000 clones, approximately 90% occurring once; the ten biggest clones make up approximately 8%. This sample stems from a study of T cell responses to AZD1222 COVID-19 vaccine. V dropped 1 base and J dropped 5; count of bases not matched to a gene: 10. The germline CDR1 and CDR2 sequences are LNHDA and SQIVND (reference sequence). The CDR3 is 17 residues long. Sequencing was performed on peripheral blood, taken 28 days after the second AZD1222 dose. The clonotype comes from an adult who received the AZD1222 COVID-19 vaccine. The chain has TRBV19 and TRBJ2-1, with 8 positions matching TRBD2. The CDR3 sequence is CASSIGAGGPKHNEQFF. The CDR3 nucleotides read TGTGCCAGTAGTATAGGGGCGGGAGGCCCTAAACACAATGAGCAGTTCTTC.